These 8 T cell receptor beta chains came from one sample sequenced in a study of T cell responses to AZD1222 COVID-19 vaccine. Clones were read by immunoSEQ multiplex PCR, and TCRdb kept only the in-frame ones, dropping some. Of 95,000 to 110,000 clones in the sample, 75% to 90% are singletons; the top ten hold about 17%. This sample comprised peripheral blood, obtained on day 0 of AZD1222 vaccination. These receptors were obtained from an adult in good health.

This chain uses TRBV6-5 with TRBJ2-2; D is unclear. The CDR3 contains 14 residues. Trimming stripped 6 bases from V and 0 bases from J, with 8 bases between. Germline-derived CDR1 and CDR2 are MNHEY and SVGAGI. CDR3 in amino acids: CASSQPPNTGELFF. The CDR3 nucleotides read TGTGCCAGCAGCCAACCCCCGAACACCGGGGAGCTGTTTTTT.

The chain uses TRBV7-8 and TRBJ1-1; 7 bases match TRBD1. The CDR3 has 15 residues. Germline V gives CDR1 SGHVS, CDR2 FQNEAQ. Trimming at V came to 5 bases and at J to 0 bases, leaving 6 bases not matched to a gene. For the CDR3, the DNA is TGTGCCAGCAGCCTCCTACAGGGGATGAACACTGAAGCTTTCTTT. It yields the protein CASSLLQGMNTEAFF. Together with reference TRBV7-8 and TRBJ1-1, the CDR3 gives the full variable domain: GAGVSQSPRYKVAKRGQDVALRCDPISGHVSLFWYQQALGQGPEFLTYFQNEAQLDKSGLPSDRFFAERPEGSVSTLKIQRTQQEDSAVYLCASSLLQGMNTEAFFGQGTRLTVV.

This clone was picked up one time. The chain has TRBV18 and TRBJ1-1; D is unclear. The V and J ends lost 0 bases and 7 bases respectively, with 15 bases between them. Per germline, CDR1 KGHSH and CDR2 LQKENI. The CDR3 contains 15 residues. The CDR3 loop reads CASSPPYSPENEAFF. Here the CDR3 DNA reads TGTGCCAGCTCACCACCTTATAGTCCAGAGAATGAAGCTTTCTTT.

CDR3 sequence (DNA): TGTGCCACCAGCAGAGGGTTGACAGAACAAGAGACCCAGTACTTC. As protein: CATSRGLTEQETQYF. This rearrangement joins TRBV15 to TRBJ2-5; TRBD1 might be the D (5 bases). CDR3 length: 15 amino acids. Trimming removed 1 base from V and 2 bases from J, with 11 bases in between. Per the germline V gene, CDR1 is LNHNV and CDR2 is YYDKDF (reference sequence).

V is TRBV6-5 and J is TRBJ1-6; D remains ambiguous. Germline CDR1 is MNHEY and CDR2 is SVGAGI. The CDR3 runs to 12 residues. V was pared by 11 bases and J by 7 bases, with 12 bases between. The CDR3 nucleotides read TGTGCCCCACATCCGTGCAATTCACCCCTCCACTTT. It encodes CAPHPCNSPLHF.

The chain employs TRBV2 and TRBJ2-1; the match to TRBD2 covers 7 bases. CDR3 length: 13 residues. V shed 4 bases and J 6 bases; nucleotides not matched to a gene: 3. CDR1 is SNHLY and CDR2 is FYNNEI in the germline V gene. CDR3 protein: CASSGDYFNEQFF. The CDR3 coding sequence is TGTGCCAGCAGTGGGGACTATTTCAATGAGCAGTTCTTC.

This clone was picked up one time. The rearrangement links TRBV6-5 to TRBJ2-7; TRBD1 matches 7 bases. V lost 8 bases to trimming and J lost 3 bases; unmatched junction nucleotides: 1. CDR1 and CDR2 (germline): MNHEY, SVGAGI. There are 11 residues in the CDR3. The CDR3 spells CASHRGYEQYF. CDR3 bases: TGTGCCAGCCACAGGGGCTACGAGCAGTACTTC.

The chain uses TRBV5-1 and TRBJ1-2; 9 nucleotides align to TRBD1. V was pared by 0 bases and J by 6 bases, with 3 bases of the junction left unmatched. The CDR3 is made up of 14 amino acids. CDR1 and CDR2 (germline): SGHRS, YFSETQ. The CDR3 is CASSLGGQGDGYTF. The CDR3 DNA follows: TGCGCCAGCAGCTTGGGGGGACAGGGAGATGGCTACACCTTC.